The entry below gives a single T cell receptor beta chain sequence along with its context. Its antigen is not identified. This sample was included in a study of tumor-infiltrating lymphocytes in localized non-small cell lung cancer. Overall study context: Several tumor histologies, both smoking statuses, and some post-neoadjuvant chemotherapy samples were included. From each patient, both tumor and uninvolved lung, non-adjacent to tumor, were sampled.

Findings of the study overall: IM1 and IM2 tumors showed no difference in T-cell fraction.

This CDR3 comprises 12 residues. V lost 7 bases and J 1 base, leaving 10 bases between the germline ends. Germline CDR1 is GTSNPN and CDR2 is SVGIG (reference sequence). Method: immunoSEQ multiplex PCR; TCRdb's copy keeps in-frame clones and lacks some. The table has around 13,000 clones, 70% to 90% seen once; the top ten hold about 3.5%. V gene TRBV30 combines with J gene TRBJ1-2; no reliable D call. The TCR sequence derives from a human donor with non-small cell lung cancer. The sample consisted of uninvolved lung tissue not adjacent to the tumor. CDR3 sequence reads: CASSTINYGYTF. The CDR3 DNA follows: TGTGCCTCGTCGACCATTAACTATGGCTACACCTTC.